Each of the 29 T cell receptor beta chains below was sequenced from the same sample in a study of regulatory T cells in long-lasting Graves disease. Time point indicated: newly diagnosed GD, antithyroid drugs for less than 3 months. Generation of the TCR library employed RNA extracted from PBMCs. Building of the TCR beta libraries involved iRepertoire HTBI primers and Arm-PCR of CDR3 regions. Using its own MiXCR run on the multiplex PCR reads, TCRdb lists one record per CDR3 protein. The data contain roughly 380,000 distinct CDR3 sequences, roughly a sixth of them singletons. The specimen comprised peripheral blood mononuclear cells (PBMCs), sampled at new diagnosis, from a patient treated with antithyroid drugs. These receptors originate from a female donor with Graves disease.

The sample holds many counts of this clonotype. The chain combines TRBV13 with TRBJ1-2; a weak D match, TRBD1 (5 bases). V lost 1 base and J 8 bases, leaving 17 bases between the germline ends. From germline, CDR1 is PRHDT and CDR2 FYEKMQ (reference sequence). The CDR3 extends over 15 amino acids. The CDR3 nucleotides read TGTGCCAGCAGCTTAGCGTGGATAGGGGCGCGGGGCTACACCTTC. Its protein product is CASSLAWIGARGYTF.

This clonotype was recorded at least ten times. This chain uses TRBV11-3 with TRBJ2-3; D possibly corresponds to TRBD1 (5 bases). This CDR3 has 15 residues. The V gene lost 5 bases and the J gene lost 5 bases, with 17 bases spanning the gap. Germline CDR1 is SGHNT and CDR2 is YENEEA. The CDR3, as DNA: TGTGCCAGCAGCAAAAGACAGTCCTCAGGAGATACGCAGTATTTT. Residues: CASSKRQSSGDTQYF.

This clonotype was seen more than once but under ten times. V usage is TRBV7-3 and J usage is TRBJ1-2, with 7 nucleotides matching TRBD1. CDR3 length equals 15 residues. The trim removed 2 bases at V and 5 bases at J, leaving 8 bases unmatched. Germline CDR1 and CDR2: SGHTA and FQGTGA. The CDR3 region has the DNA TGTGCCAGCAGCTTAGATGACCGGGACAGTTATGGCTACACCTTC. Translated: CASSLDDRDSYGYTF.

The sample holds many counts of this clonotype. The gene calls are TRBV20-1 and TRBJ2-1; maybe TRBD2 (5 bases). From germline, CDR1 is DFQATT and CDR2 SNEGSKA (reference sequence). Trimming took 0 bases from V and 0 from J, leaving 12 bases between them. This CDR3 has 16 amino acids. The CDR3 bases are TGCAGTGCTAGAGAGATAGCGCTGAGCTCCTACAATGAGCAGTTCTTC. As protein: CSAREIALSSYNEQFF.

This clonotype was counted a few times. The CDR3 nucleotides read TGTGCCAGCAGTGACGAGGGGGGCCCGAATGGCTACACCTTC. Amino acid sequence: CASSDEGGPNGYTF. V and J are TRBV2 and TRBJ1-2, with D possibly being TRBD1 (6 bases). CDR1 is SNHLY and CDR2 is FYNNEI in the germline V gene. The V and J ends lost 3 bases and 6 bases respectively, with 14 bases between them. The CDR3 sequence is 14 residues long.

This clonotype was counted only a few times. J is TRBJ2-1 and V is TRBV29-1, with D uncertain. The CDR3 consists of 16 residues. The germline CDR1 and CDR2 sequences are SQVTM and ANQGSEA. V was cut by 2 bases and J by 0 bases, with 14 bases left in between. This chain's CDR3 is CSVELGLSSSYNEQFF. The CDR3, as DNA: TGCAGCGTTGAATTAGGCCTGTCGAGCTCCTACAATGAGCAGTTCTTC.

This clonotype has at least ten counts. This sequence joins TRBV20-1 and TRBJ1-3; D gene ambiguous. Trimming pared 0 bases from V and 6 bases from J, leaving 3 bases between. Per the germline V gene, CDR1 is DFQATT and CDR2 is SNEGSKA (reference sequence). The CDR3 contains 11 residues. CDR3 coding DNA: TGCAGTGCTAGAGAGGCAAACACCATATATTTT. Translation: CSAREANTIYF.

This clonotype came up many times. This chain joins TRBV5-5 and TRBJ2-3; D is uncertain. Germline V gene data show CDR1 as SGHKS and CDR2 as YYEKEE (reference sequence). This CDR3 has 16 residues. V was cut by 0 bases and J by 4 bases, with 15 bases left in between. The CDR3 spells CASSLAGRRYPDTQYF. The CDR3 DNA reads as TGTGCCAGCAGCTTGGCCGGCAGGAGATACCCAGATACGCAGTATTTT.

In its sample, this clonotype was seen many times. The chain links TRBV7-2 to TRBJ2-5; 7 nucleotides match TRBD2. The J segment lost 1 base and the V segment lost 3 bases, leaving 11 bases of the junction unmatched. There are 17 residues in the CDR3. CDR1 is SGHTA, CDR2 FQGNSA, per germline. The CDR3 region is CASSFKWGEGPQETQYF. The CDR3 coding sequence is TGTGCCAGCAGCTTCAAATGGGGGGAGGGCCCCCAAGAGACCCAGTACTTC.

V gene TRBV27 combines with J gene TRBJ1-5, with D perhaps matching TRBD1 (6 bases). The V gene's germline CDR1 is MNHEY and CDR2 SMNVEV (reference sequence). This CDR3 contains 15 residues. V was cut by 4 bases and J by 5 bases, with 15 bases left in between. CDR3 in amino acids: CASSSIGRGDQPQHF. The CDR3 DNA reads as TGTGCCAGCAGTTCAATAGGTAGGGGGGATCAGCCCCAGCATTTT.

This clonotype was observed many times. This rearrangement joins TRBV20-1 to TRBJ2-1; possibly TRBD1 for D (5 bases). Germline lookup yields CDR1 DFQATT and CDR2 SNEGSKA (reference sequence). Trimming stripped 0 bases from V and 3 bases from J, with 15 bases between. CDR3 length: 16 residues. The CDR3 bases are TGCAGTGCTAGAGATAGGGGTGCCGGCGACTACAATGAGCAGTTCTTC. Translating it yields CSARDRGAGDYNEQFF.

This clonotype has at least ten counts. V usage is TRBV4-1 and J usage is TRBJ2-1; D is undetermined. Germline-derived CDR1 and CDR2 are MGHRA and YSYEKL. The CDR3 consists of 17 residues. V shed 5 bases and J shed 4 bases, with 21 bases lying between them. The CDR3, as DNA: TGCGCCAGCAGCGATCGACCCCCGAAGGTTATTTACAATGAGCAGTTCTTC. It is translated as CASSDRPPKVIYNEQFF.

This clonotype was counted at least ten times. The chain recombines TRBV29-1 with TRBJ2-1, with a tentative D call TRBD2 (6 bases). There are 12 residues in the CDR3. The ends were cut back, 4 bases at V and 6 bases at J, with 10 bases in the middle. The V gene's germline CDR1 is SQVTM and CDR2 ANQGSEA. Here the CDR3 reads CSVVMGGNEQFF. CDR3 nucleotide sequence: TGCAGCGTTGTTATGGGGGGCAATGAGCAGTTCTTC.

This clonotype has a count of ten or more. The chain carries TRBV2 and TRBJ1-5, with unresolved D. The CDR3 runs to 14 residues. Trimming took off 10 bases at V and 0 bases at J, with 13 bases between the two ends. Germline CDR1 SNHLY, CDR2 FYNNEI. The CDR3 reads CAIRENYSNQPQHF. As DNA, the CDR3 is TGTGCCATCAGAGAGAATTATAGCAATCAGCCCCAGCATTTT.

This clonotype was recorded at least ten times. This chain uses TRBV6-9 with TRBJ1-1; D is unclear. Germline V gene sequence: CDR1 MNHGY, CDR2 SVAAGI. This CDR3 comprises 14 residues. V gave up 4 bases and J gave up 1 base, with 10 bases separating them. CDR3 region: CASSWESANTEAFF. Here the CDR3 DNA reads TGTGCCAGCAGTTGGGAGTCAGCGAACACTGAAGCTTTCTTT.

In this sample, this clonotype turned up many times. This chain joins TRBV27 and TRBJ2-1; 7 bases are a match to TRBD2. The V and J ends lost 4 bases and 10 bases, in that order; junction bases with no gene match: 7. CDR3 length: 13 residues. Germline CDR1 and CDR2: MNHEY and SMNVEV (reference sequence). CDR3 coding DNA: TGTGCCAGCAGTTGGGGGGGTCCTCGGGAGCAGTTCTTC. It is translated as CASSWGGPREQFF.

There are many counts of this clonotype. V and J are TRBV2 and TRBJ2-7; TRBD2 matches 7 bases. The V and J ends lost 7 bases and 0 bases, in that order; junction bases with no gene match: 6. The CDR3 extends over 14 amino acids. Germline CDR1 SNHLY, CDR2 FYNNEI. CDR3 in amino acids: CASKRDYNSYEQYF. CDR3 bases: TGTGCCAGCAAGAGGGACTACAACTCCTACGAGCAGTACTTC. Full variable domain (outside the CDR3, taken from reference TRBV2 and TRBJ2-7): EPEVTQTPSHQVTQMGQEVILRCVPISNHLYFYWYRQILGQKVEFLVSFYNNEISEKSEIFDDQFSVERPDGSNFTLKIRSTKLEDSAMYFCASKRDYNSYEQYFGPGTRLTVT.

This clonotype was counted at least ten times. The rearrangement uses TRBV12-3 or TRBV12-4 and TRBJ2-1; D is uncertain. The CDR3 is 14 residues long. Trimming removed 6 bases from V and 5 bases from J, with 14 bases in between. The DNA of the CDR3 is TGTGCCAGCAGCCCCACCCGGGTACACAATGAGCAGTTCTTC. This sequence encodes CASSPTRVHNEQFF.

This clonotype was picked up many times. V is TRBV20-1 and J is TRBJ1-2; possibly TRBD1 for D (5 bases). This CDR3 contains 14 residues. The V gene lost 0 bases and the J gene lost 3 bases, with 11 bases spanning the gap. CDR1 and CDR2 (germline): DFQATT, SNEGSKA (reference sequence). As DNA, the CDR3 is TGCAGTGCTAGAGATCCCCAGGGCTACTATGGCTACACCTTC. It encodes CSARDPQGYYGYTF.

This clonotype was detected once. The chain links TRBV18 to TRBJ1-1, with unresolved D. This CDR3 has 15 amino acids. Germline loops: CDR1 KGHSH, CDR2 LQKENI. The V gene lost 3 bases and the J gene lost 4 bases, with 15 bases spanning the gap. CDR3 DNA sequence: TGTGCCAGCTCACCCCTCCCCGGGTCCGGCACTGAAGCTTTCTTT. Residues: CASSPLPGSGTEAFF.

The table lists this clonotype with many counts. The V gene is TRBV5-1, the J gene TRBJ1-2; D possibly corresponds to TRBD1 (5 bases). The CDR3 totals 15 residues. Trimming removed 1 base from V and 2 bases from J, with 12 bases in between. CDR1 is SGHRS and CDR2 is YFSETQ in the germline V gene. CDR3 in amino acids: CASSLRGDSNYGYTF. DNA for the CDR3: TGCGCCAGCAGCTTGAGGGGTGACTCAAACTATGGCTACACCTTC. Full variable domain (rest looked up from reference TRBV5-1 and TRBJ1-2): KAGVTQTPRYLIKTRGQQVTLSCSPISGHRSVSWYQQTPGQGLQFLFEYFSETQRNKGNFPGRFSGRQFSNSRSEMNVSTLELGDSALYLCASSLRGDSNYGYTFGSGTRLTVV.

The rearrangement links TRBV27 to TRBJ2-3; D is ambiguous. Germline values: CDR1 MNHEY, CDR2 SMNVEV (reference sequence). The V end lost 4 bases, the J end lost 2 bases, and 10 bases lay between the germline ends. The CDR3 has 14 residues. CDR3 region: CASSSYDATDTQYF. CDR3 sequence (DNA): TGTGCCAGCAGTTCCTATGATGCCACAGATACGCAGTATTTT.

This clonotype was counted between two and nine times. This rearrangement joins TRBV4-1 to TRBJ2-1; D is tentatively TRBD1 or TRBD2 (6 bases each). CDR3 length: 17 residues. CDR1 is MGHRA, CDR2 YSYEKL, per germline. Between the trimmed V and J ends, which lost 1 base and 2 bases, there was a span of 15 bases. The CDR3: CASSQGRGEKTYNEQFF. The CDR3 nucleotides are TGCGCCAGCAGCCAAGGGAGGGGGGAAAAGACCTACAATGAGCAGTTCTTC.

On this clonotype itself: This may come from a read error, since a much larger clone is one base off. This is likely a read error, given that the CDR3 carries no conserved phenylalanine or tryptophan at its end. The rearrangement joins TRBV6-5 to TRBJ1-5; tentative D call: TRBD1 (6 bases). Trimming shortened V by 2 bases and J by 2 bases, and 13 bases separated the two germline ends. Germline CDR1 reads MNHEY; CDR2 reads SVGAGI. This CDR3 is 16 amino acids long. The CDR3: CASSYAPDSGNQPQHL. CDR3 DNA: TGTGCCAGCAGTTACGCCCCGGACAGTGGCAATCAGCCCCAGCATCTT.

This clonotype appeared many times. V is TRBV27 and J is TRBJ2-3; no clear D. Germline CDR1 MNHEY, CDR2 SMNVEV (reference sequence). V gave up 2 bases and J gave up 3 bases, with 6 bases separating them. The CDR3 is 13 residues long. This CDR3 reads CASSLGLTDTQYF. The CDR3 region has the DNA TGTGCCAGCAGTTTAGGGCTGACAGATACGCAGTATTTT.

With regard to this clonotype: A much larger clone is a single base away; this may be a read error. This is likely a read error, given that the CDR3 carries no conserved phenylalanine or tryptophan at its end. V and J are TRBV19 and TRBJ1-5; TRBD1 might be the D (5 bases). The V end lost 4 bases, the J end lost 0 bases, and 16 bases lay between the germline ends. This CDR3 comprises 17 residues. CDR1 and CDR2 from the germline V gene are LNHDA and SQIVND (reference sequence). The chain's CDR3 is CASSTLGRGVSNQPQHS. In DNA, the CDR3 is TGTGCCAGTAGTACACTCGGGAGGGGCGTTAGCAATCAGCCCCAGCATTCT.

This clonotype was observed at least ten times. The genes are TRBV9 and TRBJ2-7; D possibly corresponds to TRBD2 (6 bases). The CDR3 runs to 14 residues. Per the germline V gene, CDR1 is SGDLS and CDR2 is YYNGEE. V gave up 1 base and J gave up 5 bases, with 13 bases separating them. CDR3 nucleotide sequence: TGTGCCAGCAGCGTATCTGGGAGGTTCGACGAGCAGTACTTC. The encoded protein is CASSVSGRFDEQYF.

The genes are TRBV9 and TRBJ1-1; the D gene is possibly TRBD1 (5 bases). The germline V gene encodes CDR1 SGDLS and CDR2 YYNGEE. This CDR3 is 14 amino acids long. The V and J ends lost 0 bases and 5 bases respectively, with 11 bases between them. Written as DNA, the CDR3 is TGTGCCAGCAGCGTAGTGGGGCAGAGGACTGAAGCTTTCTTT. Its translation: CASSVVGQRTEAFF.

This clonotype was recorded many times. CDR3 sequence reads: CASSLAFQSPYEQYF. The CDR3, as DNA: TGTGCCAGCAGCTTAGCCTTCCAGAGCCCCTACGAGCAGTACTTC. The rearrangement joins TRBV7-2 to TRBJ2-7, with D uncertain. From germline, CDR1 is SGHTA and CDR2 FQGNSA. The CDR3 length is 15 residues. With 0 bases removed from V and 2 bases from J, the gap between germline ends came to 11 bases.